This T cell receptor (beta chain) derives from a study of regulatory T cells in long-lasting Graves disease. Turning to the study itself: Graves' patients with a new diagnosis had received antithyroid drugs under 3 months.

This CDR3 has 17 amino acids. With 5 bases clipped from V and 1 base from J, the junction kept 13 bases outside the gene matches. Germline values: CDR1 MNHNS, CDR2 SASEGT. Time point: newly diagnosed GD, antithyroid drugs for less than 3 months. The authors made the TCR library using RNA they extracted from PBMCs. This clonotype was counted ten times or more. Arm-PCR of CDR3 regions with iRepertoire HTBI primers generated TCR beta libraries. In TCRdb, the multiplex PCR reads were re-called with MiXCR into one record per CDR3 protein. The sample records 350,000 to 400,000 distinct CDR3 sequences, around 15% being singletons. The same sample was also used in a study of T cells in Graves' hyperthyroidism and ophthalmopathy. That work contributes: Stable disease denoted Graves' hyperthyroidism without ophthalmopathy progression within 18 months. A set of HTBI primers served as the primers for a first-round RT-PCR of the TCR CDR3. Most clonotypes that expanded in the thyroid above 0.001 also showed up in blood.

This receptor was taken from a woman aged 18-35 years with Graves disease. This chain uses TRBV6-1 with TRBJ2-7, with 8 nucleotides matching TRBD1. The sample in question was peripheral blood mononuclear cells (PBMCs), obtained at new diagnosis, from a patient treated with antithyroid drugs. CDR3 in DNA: TGTGCCAGCAGTCAGGCACAGGGGGTTTTTTCGTCCTACGAGCAGTACTTC. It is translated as CASSQAQGVFSSYEQYF.